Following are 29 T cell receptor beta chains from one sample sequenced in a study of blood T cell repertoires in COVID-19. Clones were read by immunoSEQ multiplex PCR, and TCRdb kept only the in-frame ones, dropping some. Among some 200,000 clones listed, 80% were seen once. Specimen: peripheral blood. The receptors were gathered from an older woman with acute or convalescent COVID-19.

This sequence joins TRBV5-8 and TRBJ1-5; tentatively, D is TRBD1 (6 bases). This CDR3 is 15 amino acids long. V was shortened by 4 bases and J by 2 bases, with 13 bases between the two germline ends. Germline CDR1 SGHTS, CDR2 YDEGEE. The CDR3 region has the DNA TGTGCCAGCAGCAACAGGGTCGGGGGCAATCAGCCCCAGCATTTT. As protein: CASSNRVGGNQPQHF.

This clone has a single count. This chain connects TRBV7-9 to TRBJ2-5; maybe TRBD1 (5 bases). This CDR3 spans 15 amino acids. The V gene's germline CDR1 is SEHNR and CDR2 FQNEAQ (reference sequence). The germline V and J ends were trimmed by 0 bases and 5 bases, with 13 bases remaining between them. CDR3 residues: CASSLALGAGETQYF. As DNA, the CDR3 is TGTGCCAGCAGCTTAGCGCTTGGGGCAGGGGAGACCCAGTACTTC.

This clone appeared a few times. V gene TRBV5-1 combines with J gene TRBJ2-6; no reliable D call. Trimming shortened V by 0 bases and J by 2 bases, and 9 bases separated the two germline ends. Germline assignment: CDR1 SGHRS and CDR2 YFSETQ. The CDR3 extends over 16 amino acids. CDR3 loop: CASSLEFGPGANVLTF. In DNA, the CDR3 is TGCGCCAGCAGCTTGGAATTTGGCCCTGGGGCCAACGTCCTGACTTTC. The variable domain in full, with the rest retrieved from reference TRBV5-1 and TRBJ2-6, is KAGVTQTPRYLIKTRGQQVTLSCSPISGHRSVSWYQQTPGQGLQFLFEYFSETQRNKGNFPGRFSGRQFSNSRSEMNVSTLELGDSALYLCASSLEFGPGANVLTFGAGSRLTVL.

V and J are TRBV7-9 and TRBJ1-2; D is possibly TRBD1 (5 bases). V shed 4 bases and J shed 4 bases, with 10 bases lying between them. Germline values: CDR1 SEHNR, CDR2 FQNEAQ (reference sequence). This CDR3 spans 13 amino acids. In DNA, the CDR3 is TGTGCCAGCAGCTCGACAGCGGGCTATGGCTACACCTTC. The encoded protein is CASSSTAGYGYTF. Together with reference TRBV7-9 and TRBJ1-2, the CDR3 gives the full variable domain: DTGVSQNPRHKITKRGQNVTFRCDPISEHNRLYWYRQTLGQGPEFLTYFQNEAQLEKSRLLSDRFSAERPKGSFSTLEIQRTEQGDSAMYLCASSSTAGYGYTFGSGTRLTVV.

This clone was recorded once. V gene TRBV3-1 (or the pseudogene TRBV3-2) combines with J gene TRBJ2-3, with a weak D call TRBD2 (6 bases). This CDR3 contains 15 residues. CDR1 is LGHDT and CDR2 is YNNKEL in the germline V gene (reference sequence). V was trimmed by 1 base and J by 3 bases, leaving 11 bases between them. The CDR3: CASSQAGDPTDTQYF. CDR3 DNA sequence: TGTGCCAGCAGCCAAGCGGGGGATCCTACAGATACGCAGTATTTT.

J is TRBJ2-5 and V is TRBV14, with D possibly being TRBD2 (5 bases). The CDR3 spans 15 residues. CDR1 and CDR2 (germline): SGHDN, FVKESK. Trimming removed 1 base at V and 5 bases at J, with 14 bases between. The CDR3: CASSQGGTRGETQYF. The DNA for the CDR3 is TGTGCCAGCAGCCAAGGTGGAACTCGAGGGGAGACCCAGTACTTC.

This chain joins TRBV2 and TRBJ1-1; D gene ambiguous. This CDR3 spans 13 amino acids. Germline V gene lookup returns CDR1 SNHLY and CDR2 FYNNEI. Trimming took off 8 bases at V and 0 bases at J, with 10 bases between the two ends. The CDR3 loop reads CASLGRMNTEAFF. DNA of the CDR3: TGTGCCAGCTTGGGGAGAATGAACACTGAAGCTTTCTTT.

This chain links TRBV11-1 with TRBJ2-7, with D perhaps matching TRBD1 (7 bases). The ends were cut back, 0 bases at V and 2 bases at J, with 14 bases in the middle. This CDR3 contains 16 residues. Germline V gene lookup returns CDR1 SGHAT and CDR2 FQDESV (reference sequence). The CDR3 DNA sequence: TGTGCCAGCAGCTTAGCAACGGGGGACAGACCCTACGAGCAGTACTTC. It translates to CASSLATGDRPYEQYF.

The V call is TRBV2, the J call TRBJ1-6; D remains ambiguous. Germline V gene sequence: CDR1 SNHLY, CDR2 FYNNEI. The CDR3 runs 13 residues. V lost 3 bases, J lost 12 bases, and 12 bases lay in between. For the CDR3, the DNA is TGTGCCAGCAGTGAGCAAGGCAGACTACCCCTCCACTTT. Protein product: CASSEQGRLPLHF.

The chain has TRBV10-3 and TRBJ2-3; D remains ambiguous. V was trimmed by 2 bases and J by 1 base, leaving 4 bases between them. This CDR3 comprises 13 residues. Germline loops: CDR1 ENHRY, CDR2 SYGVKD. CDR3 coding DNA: TGTGCCATCAGTGAGCCTCGCACAGATACGCAGTATTTT. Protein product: CAISEPRTDTQYF.

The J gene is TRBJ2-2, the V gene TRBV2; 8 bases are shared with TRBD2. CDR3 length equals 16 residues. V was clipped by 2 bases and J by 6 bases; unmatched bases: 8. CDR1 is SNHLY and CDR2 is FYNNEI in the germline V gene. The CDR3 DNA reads TGTGCCAGCAGTGAAAAAGCGGGAGTTCCTTCCGGGGAGCTGTTTTTT. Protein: CASSEKAGVPSGELFF.

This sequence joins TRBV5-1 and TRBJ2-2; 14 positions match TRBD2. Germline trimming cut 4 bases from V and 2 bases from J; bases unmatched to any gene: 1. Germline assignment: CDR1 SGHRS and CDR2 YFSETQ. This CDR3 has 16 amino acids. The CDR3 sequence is CASSGLAGGNTGELFF. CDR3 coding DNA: TGCGCCAGCAGCGGACTAGCGGGAGGCAACACCGGGGAGCTGTTTTTT.

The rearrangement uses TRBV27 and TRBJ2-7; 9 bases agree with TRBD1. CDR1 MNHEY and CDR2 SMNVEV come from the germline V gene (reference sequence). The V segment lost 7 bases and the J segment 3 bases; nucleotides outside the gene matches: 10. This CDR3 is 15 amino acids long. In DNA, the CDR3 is TGTGCCAGCACCCCCGGGACAGGGACCCTCTACGAGCAGTACTTC. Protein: CASTPGTGTLYEQYF.

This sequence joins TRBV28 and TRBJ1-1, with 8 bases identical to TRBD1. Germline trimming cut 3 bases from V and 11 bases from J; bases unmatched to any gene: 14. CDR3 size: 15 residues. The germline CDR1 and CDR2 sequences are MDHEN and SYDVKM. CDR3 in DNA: TGTGCCAGCAGTTTGTCAGGACAGGGACTACTGCGGGCTTTCTTT. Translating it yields CASSLSGQGLLRAFF.

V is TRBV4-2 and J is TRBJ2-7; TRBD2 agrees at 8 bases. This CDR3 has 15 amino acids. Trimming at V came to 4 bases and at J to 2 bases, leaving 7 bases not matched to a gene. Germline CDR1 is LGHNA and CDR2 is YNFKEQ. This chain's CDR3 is CASSPGSGGTYEQYF. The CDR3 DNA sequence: TGTGCCAGCAGCCCCGGGTCGGGAGGGACCTACGAGCAGTACTTC.

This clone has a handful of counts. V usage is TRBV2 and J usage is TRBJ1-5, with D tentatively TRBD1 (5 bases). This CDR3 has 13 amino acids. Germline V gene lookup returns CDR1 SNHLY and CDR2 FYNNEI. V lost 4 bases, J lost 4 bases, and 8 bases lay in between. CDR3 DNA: TGTGCCAGCAGTGCACAGGAGAATCAGCCCCAGCATTTT. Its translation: CASSAQENQPQHF.

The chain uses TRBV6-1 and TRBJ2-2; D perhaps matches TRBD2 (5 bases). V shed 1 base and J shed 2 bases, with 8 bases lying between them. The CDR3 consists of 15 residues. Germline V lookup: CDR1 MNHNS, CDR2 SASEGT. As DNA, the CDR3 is TGTGCCAGCAGTGAAGGGAGCGGAAACACCGGGGAGCTGTTTTTT. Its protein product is CASSEGSGNTGELFF.

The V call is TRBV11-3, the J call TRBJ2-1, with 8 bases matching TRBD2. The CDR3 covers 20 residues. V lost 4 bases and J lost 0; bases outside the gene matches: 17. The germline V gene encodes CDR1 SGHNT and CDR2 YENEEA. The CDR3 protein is CASSSNRRSGGRPSYNEQFF. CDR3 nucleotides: TGTGCCAGCAGCTCTAACAGGCGTAGTGGCGGGAGGCCCTCCTACAATGAGCAGTTCTTC.

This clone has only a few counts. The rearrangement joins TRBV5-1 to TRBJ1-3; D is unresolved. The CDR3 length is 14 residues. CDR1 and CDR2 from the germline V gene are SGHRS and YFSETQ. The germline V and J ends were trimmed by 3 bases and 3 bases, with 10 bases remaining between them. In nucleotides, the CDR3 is TGCGCCAGCAGCTACGGGAATTATGGAAACACCATATATTTT. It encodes CASSYGNYGNTIYF.

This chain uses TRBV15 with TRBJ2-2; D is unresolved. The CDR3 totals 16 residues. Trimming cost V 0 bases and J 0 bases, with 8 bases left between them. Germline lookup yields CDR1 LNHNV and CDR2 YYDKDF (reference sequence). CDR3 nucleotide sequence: TGTGCCACCAGCAGAGATTCCGCAGCGAACACCGGGGAGCTGTTTTTT. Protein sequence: CATSRDSAANTGELFF.

The CDR3 region has the DNA TGTGCCAGCAGCCAGGATTTACAGGGGGACTATGGCTACACCTTC. Its protein product is CASSQDLQGDYGYTF. This chain uses TRBV3-1 (or the pseudogene TRBV3-2) with TRBJ1-2; the match to TRBD1 covers 8 bases. The CDR3 covers 15 residues. With 3 bases clipped from V and 3 bases from J, the junction kept 6 bases outside the gene matches. Per germline, CDR1 LGHDT and CDR2 YNNKEL (reference sequence).

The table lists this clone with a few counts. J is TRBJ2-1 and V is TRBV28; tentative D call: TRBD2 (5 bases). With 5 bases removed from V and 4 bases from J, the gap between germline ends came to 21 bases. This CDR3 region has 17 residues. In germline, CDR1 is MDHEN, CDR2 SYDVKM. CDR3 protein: CASSNFGLLEDYNEQFF. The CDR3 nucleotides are TGTGCCAGCAGTAACTTTGGGTTACTAGAGGATTACAATGAGCAGTTCTTC.

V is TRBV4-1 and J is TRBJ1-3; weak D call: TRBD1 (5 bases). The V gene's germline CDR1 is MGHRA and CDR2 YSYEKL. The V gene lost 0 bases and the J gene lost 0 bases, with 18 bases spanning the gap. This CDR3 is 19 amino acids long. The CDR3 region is CASSQELGRGLSSGNTIYF. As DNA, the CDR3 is TGCGCCAGCAGCCAAGAGTTGGGGCGTGGGCTCAGCTCTGGAAACACCATATATTTT.

Here the CDR3 DNA reads TGTGCCAGCAGCTCTTTCCTAGCGGGAAGCTTCGATGAGCAGTTCTTC. Translated, it gives CASSSFLAGSFDEQFF. V usage is TRBV27 and J usage is TRBJ2-1; TRBD2 matches at 9 bases. With V trimmed by 6 bases and J by 8 bases, 14 bases remained unmatched. Germline CDR1 is MNHEY and CDR2 is SMNVEV (reference sequence). This CDR3 spans 16 amino acids.

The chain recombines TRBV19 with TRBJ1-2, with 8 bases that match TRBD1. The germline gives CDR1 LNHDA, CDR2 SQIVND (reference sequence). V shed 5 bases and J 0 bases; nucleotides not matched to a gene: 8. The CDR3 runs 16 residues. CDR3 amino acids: CASSPGQGVANYGYTF. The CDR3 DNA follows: TGTGCCAGTAGTCCAGGACAGGGAGTAGCTAACTATGGCTACACCTTC.

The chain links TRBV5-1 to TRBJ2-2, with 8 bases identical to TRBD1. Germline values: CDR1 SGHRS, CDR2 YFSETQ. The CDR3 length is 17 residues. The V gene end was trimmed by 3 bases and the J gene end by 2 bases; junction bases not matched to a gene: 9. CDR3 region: CASSSGGTGSNTGELFF. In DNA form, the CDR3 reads TGCGCCAGCAGCTCTGGCGGGACAGGATCAAACACCGGGGAGCTGTTTTTT.

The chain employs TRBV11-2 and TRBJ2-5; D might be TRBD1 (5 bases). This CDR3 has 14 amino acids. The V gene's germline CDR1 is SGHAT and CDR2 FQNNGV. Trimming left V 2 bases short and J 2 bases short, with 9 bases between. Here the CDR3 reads CASSLFDRQETQYF. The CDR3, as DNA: TGTGCCAGCAGCTTATTCGACAGACAAGAGACCCAGTACTTC.

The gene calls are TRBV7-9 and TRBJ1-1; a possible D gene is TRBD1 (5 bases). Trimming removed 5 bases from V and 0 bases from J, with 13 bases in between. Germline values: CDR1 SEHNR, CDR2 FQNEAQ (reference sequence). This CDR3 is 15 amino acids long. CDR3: CASSEGRGMNTEAFF. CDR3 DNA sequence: TGTGCCAGCAGCGAGGGTCGGGGGATGAACACTGAAGCTTTCTTT. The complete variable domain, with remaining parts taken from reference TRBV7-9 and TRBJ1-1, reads DTGVSQNPRHKITKRGQNVTFRCDPISEHNRLYWYRQTLGQGPEFLTYFQNEAQLEKSRLLSDRFSAERPKGSFSTLEIQRTEQGDSAMYLCASSEGRGMNTEAFFGQGTRLTVV.

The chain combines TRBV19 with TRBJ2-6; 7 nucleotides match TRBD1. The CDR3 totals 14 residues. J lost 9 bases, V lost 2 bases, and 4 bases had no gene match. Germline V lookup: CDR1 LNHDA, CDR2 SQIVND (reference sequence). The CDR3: CASSIQGDGNVLTF. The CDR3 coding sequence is TGTGCCAGTAGTATACAGGGGGATGGCAACGTCCTGACTTTC.